In this sample, the clone carrying this T cell receptor beta chain turned up once. Its antigen remains unidentified. Treatment noted: oral pan-JAK inhibitor, 5-10 mg twice daily. Samples from alopecia areata patients were lesional scalp punch biopsies and peripheral blood. This sample is drawn from a study of CD8+ T cells in alopecia areata. For the study at large: For the treated group, dosing was oral tofacitinib at 5 to 10 mg twice daily. The authors scored treated patients' severity by affected scalp percentage.

It was cDNA, reverse transcribed from extracted RNA, that served as the sequencing template. Here immunoSEQ multiplex PCR was the method, and the copy in TCRdb shows in-frame clones only, minus some. The sample records about 120,000 clones, more than 45% being singletons. Germline assignment: CDR1 SGDLS and CDR2 YYNGEE. The germline V and J ends were trimmed by 4 bases and 6 bases, with 20 bases remaining between them. This CDR3 has 16 residues. Study results and caveats: Significant decreases in scalp clonality and expanded CD8+ clones followed tofacitinib treatment.

V usage is TRBV9 and J usage is TRBJ1-5; unclear D gene. Sequencing was performed on CD4+ T cells sorted from blood, taken at week 4, from a patient treated with tofacitinib. This receptor was obtained from a human donor with alopecia areata. CDR3 in amino acids: CASSQSPTRLGQPQHF. Written as DNA, the CDR3 is TGTGCCAGCAGCCAATCACCTACCCGACTCGGTCAGCCCCAGCATTTT.